What follows describes a single T cell receptor beta chain. Antigen specificity is unknown. The sample belongs to a study of T cell clones after liver transplantation. Whole-study context: HCV positivity affected three of eight recipients; the rest lacked autoimmune or viral indications. Samples came pre-transplant, pre-randomization before withdrawal, and post-randomization after withdrawal ended. General observations from the study: Small, mixed patient groups and varying post-transplant times limit these conclusions.

The CDR3 is made up of 16 amino acids. V was clipped by 7 bases and J by 1 base, with 18 bases between them. The germline gives CDR1 SGHRS, CDR2 YFSETQ. Sequenced by immunoSEQ multiplex PCR; TCRdb stores in-frame clones only, minus some. Counted here are about 75,000 clones, 84% occurring once; the ten biggest clones make up about 2%. V is TRBV5-1 and J is TRBJ1-3, with unresolved D. Specimen: CD4+ T cells from blood, collected around 50 months after liver transplant. This receptor was obtained from a human patient who received a liver transplant. Some of the T cells may derive from the graft donor. The CDR3 region has the DNA TGCGCCAGCGGCCGGGAGGGTTCGGCGTCTGGAAACACCATATATTTT. Its translation: CASGREGSASGNTIYF.